The 31 T cell receptor beta chains given below trace back to one sample, sequenced in a study of shared clonotypes between healthy human individuals. Naivety among CD8 cells was defined by CD45RO negativity and positive CCR7 selection, thereby excluding terminally differentiated effector memory CD45RA+ cells. Libraries were prepared by immunoSEQ multiplex PCR; TCRdb keeps only in-frame clonotypes and omits some of them. The repertoire holds about 700,000 clones, with about 90% as singletons. The sample consisted of naive CD8+ T cells sorted from blood. These receptors all stem from a young man in good health.

The chain links TRBV29-1 to TRBJ2-1; D possibly uses TRBD1 or TRBD2 (5 bases each). CDR1 SQVTM and CDR2 ANQGSEA come from the germline V gene. The V end was cut by 2 bases, the J end by 4 bases, with 12 bases between. The CDR3 consists of 14 residues. Here the CDR3 reads CSVEFGAGYNEQFF. In nucleotides, the CDR3 is TGCAGCGTTGAATTCGGGGCAGGGTACAATGAGCAGTTCTTC.

The chain links TRBV28 to TRBJ2-7; 7 bases are shared with TRBD2. Germline-derived CDR1 and CDR2 are MDHEN and SYDVKM. The CDR3 loop spans 16 amino acids. V lost 7 bases, J lost 5 bases, and 17 bases stayed unmatched. The CDR3 nucleotides read TGTGCCAGCATGATAGGAGGGAGGGAGGTCAGGGACGAGCAGTACTTC. The encoded protein is CASMIGGREVRDEQYF.

About this clone itself: The identical CDR3 is also encoded by other nucleotide sequences in the sample. This chain links TRBV6-5 with TRBJ2-2; a weak D match, TRBD2 (6 bases). The V gene's germline CDR1 is MNHEY and CDR2 SVGAGI. V shed 2 bases and J shed 5 bases, with 6 bases lying between them. The CDR3 contains 13 residues. The CDR3 reads CASSYAGTGELFF. The CDR3 nucleotides read TGTGCCAGCAGTTACGCGGGAACCGGGGAGCTGTTTTTT.

The rearrangement links TRBV15 to TRBJ2-5, with TRBD2 matching over 10 bases. CDR1 is LNHNV and CDR2 is YYDKDF in the germline V gene (reference sequence). The CDR3 runs to 14 residues. Unmatched junction bases numbered 1, after V lost 3 bases and J lost 3 bases. The CDR3 reads CATSSTSGEETQYF. DNA for the CDR3: TGTGCCACCAGCAGTACTAGCGGGGAAGAGACCCAGTACTTC.

This chain joins TRBV7-9 and TRBJ1-4; 9 bases match TRBD1. Germline CDR1 reads SEHNR; CDR2 reads FQNEAQ (reference sequence). This CDR3 is built from 14 residues. Trimming removed 5 bases from V and 8 bases from J; junction bases left unmatched: 6. CDR3 sequence: CASSIRQGEEKLFF. CDR3 nucleotides: TGTGCCAGCAGCATACGACAGGGGGAAGAAAAACTGTTTTTT. Looking up the rest from reference TRBV7-9 and TRBJ1-4 gives the full variable domain: DTGVSQNPRHKITKRGQNVTFRCDPISEHNRLYWYRQTLGQGPEFLTYFQNEAQLEKSRLLSDRFSAERPKGSFSTLEIQRTEQGDSAMYLCASSIRQGEEKLFFGSGTQLSVL.

J is TRBJ2-7 and V is TRBV27, with TRBD1 as a possible D gene (5 bases). Germline V gene data show CDR1 as MNHEY and CDR2 as SMNVEV (reference sequence). V was shortened by 2 bases and J by 3 bases, with 14 bases between the two germline ends. The CDR3 contains 15 residues. The CDR3: CASSLGQGPGYEQYF. DNA for the CDR3: TGTGCCAGCAGTTTAGGGCAGGGTCCTGGCTACGAGCAGTACTTC.

J is TRBJ2-1 and V is TRBV29-1; no reliable D call. Looked up from germline, CDR1 is SQVTM and CDR2 is ANQGSEA. Trimming cost V 2 bases and J 4 bases, with 6 bases left between them. CDR3 size: 12 residues. In DNA form, the CDR3 reads TGCAGCGTTGAAACGATATACAATGAGCAGTTCTTC. Its translation is CSVETIYNEQFF.

The chain is built from TRBV14 and TRBJ2-7; weak D call: TRBD2 (5 bases). Per the germline V gene, CDR1 is SGHDN and CDR2 is FVKESK. V was pared by 1 base and J by 0 bases, with 13 bases between. The CDR3 has 16 amino acids. CDR3 protein: CASSQAASLSSYEQYF. The CDR3, as DNA: TGTGCCAGCAGCCAAGCAGCTAGCCTCAGCTCCTACGAGCAGTACTTC.

V gene TRBV11-3 combines with J gene TRBJ2-3; no definite D call. This CDR3 contains 13 residues. Germline loops: CDR1 SGHNT, CDR2 YENEEA. V lost 1 base to trimming and J lost 0 bases, with 2 bases between them. The CDR3 here is CASSLVSTDTQYF. CDR3 DNA: TGTGCCAGCAGCTTAGTTAGCACAGATACGCAGTATTTT.

This chain joins TRBV5-6 and TRBJ2-2; 9 nucleotides align to TRBD1. After removal of 4 bases from V and 4 bases from J, the junction contained 8 bases not matched to a gene. This CDR3 comprises 16 residues. Germline loops: CDR1 SGHDT, CDR2 YYEEEE. CDR3 coding DNA: TGTGCCAGCAGCGTATGGGGACAGGGAAGCACCGGGGAGCTGTTTTTT. Amino acids: CASSVWGQGSTGELFF. Looking up the rest from reference TRBV5-6 and TRBJ2-2 gives the full variable domain: DAGVTQSPTHLIKTRGQQVTLRCSPKSGHDTVSWYQQALGQGPQFIFQYYEEEERQRGNFPDRFSGHQFPNYSSELNVNALLLGDSALYLCASSVWGQGSTGELFFGEGSRLTVL.

A few counts support this clone. The genes are TRBV7-6 and TRBJ2-3, with TRBD2 matching 9 bases. The CDR3 length is 15 residues. Germline loops: CDR1 SGHVS, CDR2 FNYEAQ. Losses at the gene ends were 5 bases for V and 1 base for J; bases not matched to a gene: 4. The CDR3: CASSPRTSGTDTQYF. The CDR3 DNA follows: TGTGCCAGCAGCCCCCGGACTAGCGGCACAGATACGCAGTATTTT.

This chain joins TRBV6-1 and TRBJ2-5; 8 bases align to TRBD1. The trim removed 2 bases at V and 5 bases at J, leaving 7 bases unmatched. Germline V gives CDR1 MNHNS, CDR2 SASEGT. The CDR3 covers 15 residues. The CDR3 nucleotides are TGTGCCAGCAGTGAACGGGGACAGGTAGTTGAGACCCAGTACTTC. It translates to CASSERGQVVETQYF.

The chain recombines TRBV11-2 with TRBJ2-5, with D maybe TRBD2 (6 bases). This CDR3 is built from 15 residues. Germline CDR1 reads SGHAT; CDR2 reads FQNNGV. Trimming removed 5 bases at V and 2 bases at J, with 15 bases between. CDR3 protein: CASSEDPGSQETQYF. The CDR3 DNA is TGTGCCAGCAGCGAGGACCCCGGGAGTCAAGAGACCCAGTACTTC.

This chain links TRBV7-6 with TRBJ2-1, with D unclear. Germline CDR1 SGHVS, CDR2 FNYEAQ. CDR3 size: 14 residues. V was trimmed by 5 bases and J by 4 bases, leaving 12 bases between them. The CDR3 DNA reads as TGTGCCAGCAGCGCAGACGTGGGTTACAATGAGCAGTTCTTC. As protein: CASSADVGYNEQFF.

The J gene is TRBJ2-1, the V gene TRBV10-2; 8 bases line up with TRBD2. In germline, CDR1 is WSHSY, CDR2 SAAADI. Trimming took 4 bases from V and 7 from J; bases not matched to a gene: 6. The CDR3 extends over 14 amino acids. CDR3 DNA sequence: TGCGCCAGCAGTGCGATAGCGGGACTGAATGAGCAGTTCTTC. Translation: CASSAIAGLNEQFF.

This clone was found once. This chain connects TRBV4-2 to TRBJ2-7; D perhaps matches TRBD1 (5 bases). The V end lost 4 bases, the J end lost 5 bases, and 15 bases lay between the germline ends. Per germline, CDR1 LGHNA and CDR2 YNFKEQ. This CDR3 is 14 amino acids long. In nucleotides, the CDR3 is TGTGCCAGCAGCCCCATAAGCAGGGCTCACGAGCAGTACTTC. Translating it yields CASSPISRAHEQYF.

The chain employs TRBV7-9 and TRBJ2-7; TRBD2 matches 12 bases. The ends lost 11 bases at V and 2 bases at J; junction bases unmatched: 10. The V gene's germline CDR1 is SEHNR and CDR2 FQNEAQ (reference sequence). The CDR3 has 15 residues. CDR3 nucleotides: TGTGCCTCGAGGCCTAGCGGGAGGGCAACCTACGAGCAGTACTTC. Its protein product is CASRPSGRATYEQYF.

CDR3 region: CASSPGQSGNTIYF. For the CDR3, the DNA is TGTGCCAGCAGCCCCGGACAGTCTGGAAACACCATATATTTT. The chain recombines TRBV7-9 with TRBJ1-3; D may be TRBD1 (6 bases). Germline CDR1 reads SEHNR; CDR2 reads FQNEAQ (reference sequence). The CDR3 has 14 residues. V was cut by 5 bases and J by 1 base, with 9 bases left in between.

The V and J genes are TRBV28 and TRBJ2-3; D is undetermined. The CDR3 sequence is 16 residues long. Trimming removed 2 bases from V and 0 bases from J, with 12 bases in between. Germline V CDR1 and CDR2: MDHEN, SYDVKM. CDR3 sequence: CASSLLLDDSTDTQYF. In DNA, the CDR3 is TGTGCCAGCAGTTTACTGCTGGATGACAGCACAGATACGCAGTATTTT.

This chain links TRBV15 with TRBJ2-2, with a tentative D call TRBD1 (5 bases). The CDR3 sequence is 14 residues long. In germline, CDR1 is LNHNV, CDR2 YYDKDF (reference sequence). Between the trimmed V and J ends, which lost 8 bases and 8 bases, there was a span of 18 bases. The CDR3 loop reads CATLTVGSQGELFF. The CDR3 bases are TGTGCCACCCTGACAGTGGGAAGTCAAGGGGAGCTGTTTTTT.

The rearrangement links TRBV5-6 to TRBJ2-1; TRBD2 agrees at 7 bases. The CDR3 covers 15 residues. V trimming: 0 bases; J trimming: 4 bases; junction bases outside the gene matches: 4. Germline values: CDR1 SGHDT, CDR2 YYEEEE. The CDR3 reads CASSLVTSLYNEQFF. The CDR3 DNA follows: TGTGCCAGCAGCTTGGTGACTAGCTTATACAATGAGCAGTTCTTC.

The chain carries TRBV11-2 and TRBJ2-7; TRBD1 is a possible D gene (5 bases). In germline, CDR1 is SGHAT, CDR2 FQNNGV. The CDR3 spans 14 residues. The germline V and J ends were trimmed by 5 bases and 3 bases, with 14 bases remaining between them. CDR3 loop: CASSRDRTYYEQYF. The CDR3 DNA follows: TGTGCCAGCAGCCGAGACAGAACCTACTACGAGCAGTACTTC.

This clone was seen just once. The chain has TRBV9 and TRBJ2-3; a possible D gene is TRBD1 (7 bases). V shed 4 bases and J shed 0 bases, with 18 bases lying between them. The V gene's germline CDR1 is SGDLS and CDR2 YYNGEE. The CDR3 runs 17 residues. Here the CDR3 DNA reads TGTGCCAGCAGCCAACGGAGGGGACAGCTGAGCACAGATACGCAGTATTTT. Its protein is CASSQRRGQLSTDTQYF.

This clone was seen only once. The V gene is TRBV10-3, the J gene TRBJ2-1; TRBD2 is a possible D gene (6 bases). Germline-derived CDR1 and CDR2 are ENHRY and SYGVKD. The V end was cut by 7 bases, the J end by 4 bases, with 11 bases between. This CDR3 is built from 13 residues. The CDR3 coding sequence is TGTGCCATCAAAGAGGAGGGATACAATGAGCAGTTCTTC. It is translated as CAIKEEGYNEQFF.

J is TRBJ2-1 and V is TRBV7-9; D ambiguous. CDR1 and CDR2 from the germline V gene are SEHNR and FQNEAQ (reference sequence). The ends were cut back, 1 base at V and 0 bases at J, with 10 bases in the middle. CDR3 length: 16 residues. The CDR3 reads CASSLGGLHSYNEQFF. The CDR3 region has the DNA TGTGCCAGCAGCTTAGGCGGATTACACTCCTACAATGAGCAGTTCTTC. Based on the CDR3 plus reference TRBV7-9 and TRBJ2-1, the full variable domain is DTGVSQNPRHKITKRGQNVTFRCDPISEHNRLYWYRQTLGQGPEFLTYFQNEAQLEKSRLLSDRFSAERPKGSFSTLEIQRTEQGDSAMYLCASSLGGLHSYNEQFFGPGTRLTVL.

This clone showed up just a few times. This sequence joins TRBV27 and TRBJ1-5; no reliable D call. The V end was cut by 5 bases, the J end by 2 bases, with 16 bases between. The CDR3 is made up of 16 amino acids. CDR1 and CDR2 (germline): MNHEY, SMNVEV (reference sequence). The CDR3 DNA reads TGTGCCAGCAGTCCCACGAAGGGTTACGGCAATCAGCCCCAGCATTTT. This encodes CASSPTKGYGNQPQHF.

The V gene is TRBV23-1, the J gene TRBJ2-7; 9 bases match TRBD2. TRBV23-1 is an ORF for which the function is uncertain. Trimming took 2 bases from V and 6 from J; bases not matched to a gene: 14. CDR3 length: 17 amino acids. The CDR3 region has the DNA TGCGCCAGCAGTCAACCTGCACTAGCGGGCTACCGAGGCGAGCAGTACTTC. It is translated as CASSQPALAGYRGEQYF.

This chain links TRBV5-1 with TRBJ2-7; the D gene is possibly TRBD1 (6 bases). Germline loops: CDR1 SGHRS, CDR2 YFSETQ. The CDR3 loop spans 14 amino acids. Trimming took off 0 bases at V and 3 bases at J, with 10 bases between the two ends. The CDR3 reads CASSLAQQGYEQYF. The CDR3 DNA reads as TGCGCCAGCAGCTTGGCCCAACAGGGCTACGAGCAGTACTTC.

This rearrangement joins TRBV27 to TRBJ1-5; D is ambiguous. The CDR3 spans 15 residues. V was pared by 3 bases and J by 1 base, with 10 bases between. The germline gives CDR1 MNHEY, CDR2 SMNVEV (reference sequence). CDR3 nucleotides: TGTGCCAGCAGTTTTAACAGCGAGAGCAATCAGCCCCAGCATTTT. Residues: CASSFNSESNQPQHF.

This sequence joins TRBV10-3 and TRBJ2-1; TRBD2 agrees at 12 bases. The CDR3 sequence is 15 residues long. CDR1 is ENHRY and CDR2 is SYGVKD in the germline V gene. The V segment lost 4 bases and the J segment 6 bases; nucleotides outside the gene matches: 4. The CDR3 region is CAISAGLAGLNEQFF. The CDR3 nucleotides read TGTGCCATCAGTGCGGGACTAGCGGGTCTCAATGAGCAGTTCTTC.

The gene calls are TRBV5-4 and TRBJ1-1; 10 bases match TRBD1. V was clipped by 4 bases and J by 4 bases; unmatched bases: 4. The germline V gene encodes CDR1 SGHNT and CDR2 YYREEE (reference sequence). This CDR3 is 14 amino acids long. The CDR3 protein is CASSTGQGGTEAFF. CDR3 nucleotides: TGTGCCAGCAGCACCGGACAGGGGGGCACTGAAGCTTTCTTT.